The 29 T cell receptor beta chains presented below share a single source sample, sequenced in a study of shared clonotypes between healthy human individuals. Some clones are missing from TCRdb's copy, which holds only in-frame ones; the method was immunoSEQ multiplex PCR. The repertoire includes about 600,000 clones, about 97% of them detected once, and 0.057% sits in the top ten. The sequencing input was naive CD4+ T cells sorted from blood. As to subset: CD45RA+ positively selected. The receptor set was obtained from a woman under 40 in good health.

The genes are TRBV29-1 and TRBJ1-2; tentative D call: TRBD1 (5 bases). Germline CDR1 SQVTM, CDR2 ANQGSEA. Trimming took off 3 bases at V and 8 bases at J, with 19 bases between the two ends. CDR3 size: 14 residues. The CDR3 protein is CSVDRGARSGGYTF. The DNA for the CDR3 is TGCAGCGTTGATCGAGGGGCTAGGTCTGGCGGCTACACCTTC. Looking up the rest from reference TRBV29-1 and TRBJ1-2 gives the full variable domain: SAVISQKPSRDICQRGTSLTIQCQVDSQVTMMFWYRQQPGQSLTLIATANQGSEATYESGFVIDKFPISRPNLTFSTLTVSNMSPEDSSIYLCSVDRGARSGGYTFGSGTRLTVV.

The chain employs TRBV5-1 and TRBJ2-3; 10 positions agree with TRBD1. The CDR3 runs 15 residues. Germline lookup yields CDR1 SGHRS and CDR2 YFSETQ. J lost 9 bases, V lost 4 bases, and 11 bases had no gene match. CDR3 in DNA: TGCGCCAGCAGCGGAGGGACAGGGGAACCTCTGACGCAGTATTTT. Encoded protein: CASSGGTGEPLTQYF. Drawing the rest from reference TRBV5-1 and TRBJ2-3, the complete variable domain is KAGVTQTPRYLIKTRGQQVTLSCSPISGHRSVSWYQQTPGQGLQFLFEYFSETQRNKGNFPGRFSGRQFSNSRSEMNVSTLELGDSALYLCASSGGTGEPLTQYFGPGTRLTVL.

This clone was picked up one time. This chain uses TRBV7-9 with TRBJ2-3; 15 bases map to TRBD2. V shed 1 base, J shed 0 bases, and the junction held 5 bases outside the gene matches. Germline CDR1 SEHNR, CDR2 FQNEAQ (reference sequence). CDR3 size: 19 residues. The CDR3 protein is CASSLGTSGRAPSTDTQYF. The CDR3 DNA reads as TGTGCCAGCAGCTTAGGGACTAGCGGGAGGGCCCCGAGCACAGATACGCAGTATTTT.

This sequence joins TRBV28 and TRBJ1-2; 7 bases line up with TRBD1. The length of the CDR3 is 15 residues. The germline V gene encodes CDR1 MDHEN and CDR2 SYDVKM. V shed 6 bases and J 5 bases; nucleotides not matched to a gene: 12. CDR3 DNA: TGTGCCAGCAGCTCCGCTGGGACAGATGTTTATGGCTACACCTTC. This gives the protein CASSSAGTDVYGYTF.

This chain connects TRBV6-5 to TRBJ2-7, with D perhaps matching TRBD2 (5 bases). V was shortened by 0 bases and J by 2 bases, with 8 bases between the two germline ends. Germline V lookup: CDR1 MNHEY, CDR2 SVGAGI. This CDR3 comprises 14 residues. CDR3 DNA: TGTGCCAGCAGTTACTCCGGGGAGACCTACGAGCAGTACTTC. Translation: CASSYSGETYEQYF.

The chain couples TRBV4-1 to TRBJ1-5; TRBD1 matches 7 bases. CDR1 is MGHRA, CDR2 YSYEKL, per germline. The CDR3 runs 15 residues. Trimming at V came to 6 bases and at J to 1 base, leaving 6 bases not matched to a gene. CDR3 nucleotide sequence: TGCGCCAGCAGGATCAGGGGGTTGAGCAATCAGCCCCAGCATTTT. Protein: CASRIRGLSNQPQHF.

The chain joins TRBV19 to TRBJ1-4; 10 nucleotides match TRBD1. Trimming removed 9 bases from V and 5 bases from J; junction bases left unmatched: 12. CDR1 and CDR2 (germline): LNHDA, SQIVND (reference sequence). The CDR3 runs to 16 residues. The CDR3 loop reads CASDGQGVYPNEKLFF. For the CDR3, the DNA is TGTGCCAGCGACGGACAGGGGGTATACCCGAATGAAAAACTGTTTTTT.

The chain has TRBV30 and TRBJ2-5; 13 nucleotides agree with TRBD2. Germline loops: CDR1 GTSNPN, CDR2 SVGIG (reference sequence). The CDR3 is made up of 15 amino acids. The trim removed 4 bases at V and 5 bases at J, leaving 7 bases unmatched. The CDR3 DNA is TGTGCCTGGAACGCGGCACTAGCGGGAGGGGAGACCCAGTACTTC. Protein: CAWNAALAGGETQYF.

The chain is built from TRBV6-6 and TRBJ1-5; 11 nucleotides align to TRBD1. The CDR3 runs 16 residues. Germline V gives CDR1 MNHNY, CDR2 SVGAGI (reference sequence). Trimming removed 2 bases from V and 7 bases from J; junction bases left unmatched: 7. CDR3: CASSYGGTGGFQPQHF. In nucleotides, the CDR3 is TGTGCCAGCAGTTACGGGGGGACAGGGGGATTCCAGCCCCAGCATTTT.

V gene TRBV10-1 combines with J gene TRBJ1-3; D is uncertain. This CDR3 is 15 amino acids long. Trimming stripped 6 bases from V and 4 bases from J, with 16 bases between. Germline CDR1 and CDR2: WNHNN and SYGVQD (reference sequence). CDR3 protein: CASSGVKAPGNTIYF. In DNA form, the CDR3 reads TGCGCCAGCAGCGGTGTTAAGGCCCCAGGAAACACCATATATTTT.

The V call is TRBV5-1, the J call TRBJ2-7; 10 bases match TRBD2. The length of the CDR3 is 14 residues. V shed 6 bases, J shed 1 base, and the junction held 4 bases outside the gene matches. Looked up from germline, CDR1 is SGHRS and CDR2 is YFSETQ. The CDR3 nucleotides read TGCGCCAGCAAGCTAGCGGGAGATTCCTACGAGCAGTACTTC. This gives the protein CASKLAGDSYEQYF.

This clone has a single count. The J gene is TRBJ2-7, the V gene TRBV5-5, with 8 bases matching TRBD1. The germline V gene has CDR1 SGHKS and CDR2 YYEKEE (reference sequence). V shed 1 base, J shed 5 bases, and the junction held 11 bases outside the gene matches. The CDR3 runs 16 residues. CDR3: CASSLLGGQGADEQYF. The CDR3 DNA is TGTGCCAGCAGCTTGTTGGGTGGTCAGGGGGCAGACGAGCAGTACTTC.

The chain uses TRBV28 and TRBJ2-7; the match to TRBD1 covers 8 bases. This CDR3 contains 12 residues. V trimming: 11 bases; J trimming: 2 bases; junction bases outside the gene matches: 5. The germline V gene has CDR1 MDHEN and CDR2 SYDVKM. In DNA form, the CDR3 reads TGTGCCTCACAGGGGGTTCCCTACGAGCAGTACTTC. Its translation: CASQGVPYEQYF.

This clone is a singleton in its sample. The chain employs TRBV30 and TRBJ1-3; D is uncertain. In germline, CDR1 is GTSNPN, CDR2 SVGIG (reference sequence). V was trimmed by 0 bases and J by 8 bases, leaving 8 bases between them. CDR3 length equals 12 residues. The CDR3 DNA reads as TGTGCCTGGAGTGTAGGAGGAGACACCATATATTTT. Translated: CAWSVGGDTIYF. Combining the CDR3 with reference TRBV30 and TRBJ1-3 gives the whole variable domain SQTIHQWPATLVQPVGSPLSLECTVEGTSNPNLYWYRQAAGRGLQLLFYSVGIGQISSEVPQNLSASRPQDRQFILSSKKLLLSDSGFYLCAWSVGGDTIYFGEGSWLTVV.

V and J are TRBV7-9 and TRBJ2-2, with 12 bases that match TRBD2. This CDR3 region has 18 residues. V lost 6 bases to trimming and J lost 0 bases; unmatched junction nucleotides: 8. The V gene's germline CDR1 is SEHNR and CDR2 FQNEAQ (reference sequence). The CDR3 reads CASRQTSGRVTNTGELFF. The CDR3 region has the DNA TGTGCCAGCAGGCAGACTAGCGGGAGAGTTACGAACACCGGGGAGCTGTTTTTT.

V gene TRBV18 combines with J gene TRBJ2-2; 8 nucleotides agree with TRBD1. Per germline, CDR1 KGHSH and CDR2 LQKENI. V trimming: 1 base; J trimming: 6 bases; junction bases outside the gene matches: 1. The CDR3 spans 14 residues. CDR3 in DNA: TGTGCCAGCTCACCACGGACAGGGCCCGGGGAGCTGTTTTTT. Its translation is CASSPRTGPGELFF.

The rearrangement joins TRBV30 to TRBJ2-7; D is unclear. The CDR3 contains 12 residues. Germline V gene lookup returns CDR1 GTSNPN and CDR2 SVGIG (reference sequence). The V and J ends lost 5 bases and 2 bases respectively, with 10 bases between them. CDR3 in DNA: TGTGCCTGGCGCACGAAACCCTACGAGCAGTACTTC. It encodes CAWRTKPYEQYF.

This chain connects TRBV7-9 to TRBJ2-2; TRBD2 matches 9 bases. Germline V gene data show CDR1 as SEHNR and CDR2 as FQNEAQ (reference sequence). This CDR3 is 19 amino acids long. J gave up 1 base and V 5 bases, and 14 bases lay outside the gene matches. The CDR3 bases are TGTGCCAGCAGCCCTCTGGGGTGGTTTAGCGGGAGGAACACCGGGGAGCTGTTTTTT. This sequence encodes CASSPLGWFSGRNTGELFF.

Here the CDR3 reads CASSIFCVQSRANVLTF. The CDR3 region has the DNA TGTGCCAGCTCCATCTTTTGCGTACAAAGTCGGGCCAACGTCCTGACTTTC. This chain joins TRBV5-7 and TRBJ2-6; D ambiguous. TRBV5-7 qualifies as an ORF whose function is uncertain. Trimming took 7 bases from V and 5 from J, leaving 22 bases between them. The CDR3 covers 17 residues.

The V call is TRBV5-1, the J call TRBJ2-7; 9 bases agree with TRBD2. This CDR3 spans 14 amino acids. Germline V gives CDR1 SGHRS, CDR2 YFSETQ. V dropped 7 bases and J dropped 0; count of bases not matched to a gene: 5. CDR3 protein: CASYPGLASYEQYF. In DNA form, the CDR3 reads TGCGCCAGCTACCCGGGACTAGCCTCCTACGAGCAGTACTTC.

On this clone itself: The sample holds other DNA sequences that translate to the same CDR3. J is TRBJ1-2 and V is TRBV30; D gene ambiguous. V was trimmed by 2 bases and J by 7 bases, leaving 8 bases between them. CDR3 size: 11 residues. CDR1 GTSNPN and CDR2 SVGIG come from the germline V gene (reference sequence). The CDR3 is CAWSSPGGYTF. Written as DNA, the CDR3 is TGTGCCTGGAGTTCCCCTGGTGGCTACACCTTC.

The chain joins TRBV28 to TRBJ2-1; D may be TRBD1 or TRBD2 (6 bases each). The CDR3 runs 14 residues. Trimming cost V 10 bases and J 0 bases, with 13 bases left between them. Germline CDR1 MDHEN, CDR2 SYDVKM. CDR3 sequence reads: CATQQGGSYNEQFF. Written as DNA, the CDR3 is TGTGCCACCCAACAGGGAGGCTCCTACAATGAGCAGTTCTTC.

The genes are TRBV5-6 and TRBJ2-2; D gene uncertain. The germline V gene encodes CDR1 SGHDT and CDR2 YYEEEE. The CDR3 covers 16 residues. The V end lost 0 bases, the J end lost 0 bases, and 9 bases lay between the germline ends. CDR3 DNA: TGTGCCAGCAGCTTGGGTCACCAGACGAACACCGGGGAGCTGTTTTTT. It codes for CASSLGHQTNTGELFF.

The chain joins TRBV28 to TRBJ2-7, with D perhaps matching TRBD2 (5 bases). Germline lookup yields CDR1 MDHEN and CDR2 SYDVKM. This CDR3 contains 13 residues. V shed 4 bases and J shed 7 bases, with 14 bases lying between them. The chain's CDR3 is CASSYPSTGEQYF. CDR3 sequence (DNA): TGTGCCAGCAGTTACCCGTCTACGGGGGAGCAGTACTTC. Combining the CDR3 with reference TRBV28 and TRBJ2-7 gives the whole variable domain DVKVTQSSRYLVKRTGEKVFLECVQDMDHENMFWYRQDPGLGLRLIYFSYDVKMKEKGDIPEGYSVSREKKERFSLILESASTNQTSMYLCASSYPSTGEQYFGPGTRLTVT.

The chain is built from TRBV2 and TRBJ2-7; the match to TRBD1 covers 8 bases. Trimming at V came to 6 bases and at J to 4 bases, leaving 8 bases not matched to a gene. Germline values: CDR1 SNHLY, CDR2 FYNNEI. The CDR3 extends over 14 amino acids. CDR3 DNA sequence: TGTGCCAGCAGGGGGAAGGGACAGGATTACGAGCAGTACTTC. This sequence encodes CASRGKGQDYEQYF.

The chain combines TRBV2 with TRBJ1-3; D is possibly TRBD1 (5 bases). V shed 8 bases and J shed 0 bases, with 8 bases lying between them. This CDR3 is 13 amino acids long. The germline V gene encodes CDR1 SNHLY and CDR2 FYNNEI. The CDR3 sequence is CASQGYSGNTIYF. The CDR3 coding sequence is TGTGCCAGCCAGGGTTACTCTGGAAACACCATATATTTT. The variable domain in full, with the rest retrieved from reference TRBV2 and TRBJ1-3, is EPEVTQTPSHQVTQMGQEVILRCVPISNHLYFYWYRQILGQKVEFLVSFYNNEISEKSEIFDDQFSVERPDGSNFTLKIRSTKLEDSAMYFCASQGYSGNTIYFGEGSWLTVV.

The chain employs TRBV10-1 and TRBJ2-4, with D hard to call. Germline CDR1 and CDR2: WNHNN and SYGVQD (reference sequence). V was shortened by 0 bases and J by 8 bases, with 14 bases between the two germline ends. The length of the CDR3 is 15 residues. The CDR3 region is CASSESVVGLDIQYF. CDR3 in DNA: TGCGCCAGCAGTGAGTCTGTTGTGGGGTTGGACATTCAGTACTTC.

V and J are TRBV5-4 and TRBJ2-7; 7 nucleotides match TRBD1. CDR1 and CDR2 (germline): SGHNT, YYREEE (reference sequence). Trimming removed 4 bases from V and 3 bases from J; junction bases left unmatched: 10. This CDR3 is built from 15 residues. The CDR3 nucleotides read TGTGCCAGCAGCCACAATAGACAGGGAATCTACGAGCAGTACTTC. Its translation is CASSHNRQGIYEQYF.

CDR3 DNA: TGTGCCAGTGGAAAAGCGGGAGGGTACTTGTACGAGCAGTACTTC. This encodes CASGKAGGYLYEQYF. V and J are TRBV28 and TRBJ2-7, with 10 bases fitting TRBD2. The CDR3 contains 15 residues. Trimming cost V 9 bases and J 4 bases; bases outside gene matches: 12. Germline V lookup: CDR1 MDHEN, CDR2 SYDVKM.